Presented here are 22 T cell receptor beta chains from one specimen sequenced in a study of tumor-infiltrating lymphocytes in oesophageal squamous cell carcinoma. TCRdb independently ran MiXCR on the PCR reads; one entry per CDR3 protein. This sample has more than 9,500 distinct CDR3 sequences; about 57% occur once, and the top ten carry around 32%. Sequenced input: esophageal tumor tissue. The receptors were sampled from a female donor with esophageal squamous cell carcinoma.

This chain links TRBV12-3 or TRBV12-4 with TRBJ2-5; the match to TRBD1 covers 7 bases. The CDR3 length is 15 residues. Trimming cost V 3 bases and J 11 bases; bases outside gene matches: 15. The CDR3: CASSFRTGTLGEQYF. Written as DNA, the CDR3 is TGTGCCAGCAGTTTCCGGACAGGCACCCTCGGGGAGCAGTACTTC.

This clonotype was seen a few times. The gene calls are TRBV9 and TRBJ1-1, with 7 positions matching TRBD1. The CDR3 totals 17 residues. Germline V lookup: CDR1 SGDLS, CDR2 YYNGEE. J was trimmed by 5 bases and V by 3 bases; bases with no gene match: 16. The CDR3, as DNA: TGTGCCAGCAGCGGAGGGACAGAACCTACAAGGGGTACTGAAGCTTTCTTT. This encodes CASSGGTEPTRGTEAFF.

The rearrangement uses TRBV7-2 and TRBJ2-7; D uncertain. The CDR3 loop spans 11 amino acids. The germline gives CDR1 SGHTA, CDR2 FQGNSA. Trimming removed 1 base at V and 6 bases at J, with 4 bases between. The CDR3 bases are TGTGCCAGCAGCTTAGGTCCCGAGCAGTACTTC. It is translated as CASSLGPEQYF.

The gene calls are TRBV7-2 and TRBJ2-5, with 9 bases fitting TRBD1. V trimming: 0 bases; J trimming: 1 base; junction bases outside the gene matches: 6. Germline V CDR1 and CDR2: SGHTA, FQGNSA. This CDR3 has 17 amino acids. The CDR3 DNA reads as TGTGCCAGCAGCTTAGCGCCCGGGACAGGGATCCAAGAGACCCAGTACTTC. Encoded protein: CASSLAPGTGIQETQYF. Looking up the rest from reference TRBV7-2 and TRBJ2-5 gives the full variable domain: GAGVSQSPSNKVTEKGKDVELRCDPISGHTALYWYRQSLGQGLEFLIYFQGNSAPDKSGLPSDRFSAERTGGSVSTLTIQRTQQEDSAVYLCASSLAPGTGIQETQYFGPGTRLLVL.

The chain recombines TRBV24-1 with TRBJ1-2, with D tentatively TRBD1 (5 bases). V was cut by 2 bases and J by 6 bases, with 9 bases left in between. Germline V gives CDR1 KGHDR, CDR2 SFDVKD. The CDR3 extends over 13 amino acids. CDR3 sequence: CATSDWQGNGYTF. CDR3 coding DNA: TGTGCCACCAGTGATTGGCAGGGAAATGGCTACACCTTC.

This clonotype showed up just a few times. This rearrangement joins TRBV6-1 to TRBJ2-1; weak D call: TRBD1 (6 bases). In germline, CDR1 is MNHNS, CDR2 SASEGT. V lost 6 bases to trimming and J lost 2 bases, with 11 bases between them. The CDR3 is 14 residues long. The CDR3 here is CASRVGTTYNEQFF. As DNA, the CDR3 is TGTGCCAGCAGGGTCGGGACAACCTACAATGAGCAGTTCTTC.

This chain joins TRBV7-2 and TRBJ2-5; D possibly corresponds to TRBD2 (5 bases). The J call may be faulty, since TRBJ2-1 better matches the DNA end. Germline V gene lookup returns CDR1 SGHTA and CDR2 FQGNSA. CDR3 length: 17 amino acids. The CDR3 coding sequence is TGTGCCAGCAGCTTGGAAAGGACTTACCCGCCCTACAATGAGCAGTTCTTC. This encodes CASSLERTYPPYNEQFF.

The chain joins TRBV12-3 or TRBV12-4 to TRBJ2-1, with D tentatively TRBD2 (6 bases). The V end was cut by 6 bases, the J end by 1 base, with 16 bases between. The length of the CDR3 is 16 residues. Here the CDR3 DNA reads TGTGCCAGCAGACTATTGCGGGAACTTTCCTACAATGAGCAGTTCTTC. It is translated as CASRLLRELSYNEQFF.

For the CDR3, the DNA is TGTGCCAGCAGCTTAAGGGACAGGGGCCACAATGAGCAGTTCTTC. It translates to CASSLRDRGHNEQFF. V and J are TRBV11-1 and TRBJ2-1; 10 bases agree with TRBD1. Losses at the gene ends were 2 bases for V and 5 bases for J; bases not matched to a gene: 3. This CDR3 has 15 amino acids. CDR1 and CDR2 from the germline V gene are SGHAT and FQDESV (reference sequence).

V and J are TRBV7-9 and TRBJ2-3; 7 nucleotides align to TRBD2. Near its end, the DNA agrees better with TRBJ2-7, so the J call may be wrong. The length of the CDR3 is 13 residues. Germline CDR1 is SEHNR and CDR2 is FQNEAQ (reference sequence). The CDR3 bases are TGTGCCAGCAGTGCTAGCGGTCCCTACGAGCAGTACTTC. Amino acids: CASSASGPYEQYF.

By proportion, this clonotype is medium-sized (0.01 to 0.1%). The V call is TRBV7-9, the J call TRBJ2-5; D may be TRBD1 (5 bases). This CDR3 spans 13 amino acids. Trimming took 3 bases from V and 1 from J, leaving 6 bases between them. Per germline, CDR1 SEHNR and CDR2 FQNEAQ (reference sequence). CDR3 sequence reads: CASSFQGQETQYF. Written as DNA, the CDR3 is TGTGCCAGCAGCTTCCAGGGCCAAGAGACCCAGTACTTC.

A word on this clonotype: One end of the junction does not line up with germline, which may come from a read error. The CDR3 nucleotides are TGCGCCAGCCGAACCCAGAGCTCCTATAATTCACCCCTCCACTTC. Encoded protein: CASRTQSSYNSPLHF. The chain is built from TRBV5-1 and TRBJ2-5; the D is unclear. Germline V gene lookup returns CDR1 SGHRS and CDR2 YFSETQ. The CDR3 has 15 amino acids.

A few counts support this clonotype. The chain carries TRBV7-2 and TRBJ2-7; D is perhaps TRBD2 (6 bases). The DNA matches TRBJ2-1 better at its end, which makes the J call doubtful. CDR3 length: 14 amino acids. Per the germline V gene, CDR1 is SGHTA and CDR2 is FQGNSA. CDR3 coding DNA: TGTGCCAGCAGCTTAGCCACTAGCATAAATGAGCAGTTCTTC. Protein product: CASSLATSINEQFF.

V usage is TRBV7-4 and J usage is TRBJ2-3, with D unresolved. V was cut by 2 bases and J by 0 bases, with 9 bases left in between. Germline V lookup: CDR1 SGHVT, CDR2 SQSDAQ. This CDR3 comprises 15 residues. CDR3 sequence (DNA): TGTGCCAGCAGCTTACTTTCCCAGAGCACAGATACGCAGTATTTT. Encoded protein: CASSLLSQSTDTQYF.

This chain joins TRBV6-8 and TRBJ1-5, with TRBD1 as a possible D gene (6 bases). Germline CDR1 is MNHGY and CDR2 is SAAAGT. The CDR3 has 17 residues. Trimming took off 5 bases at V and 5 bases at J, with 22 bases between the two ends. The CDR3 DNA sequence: TGTGCCAGCAGTAAAAAGTTTGGGGGCCTCCGGGATCAGCCCCAGCATTTT. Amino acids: CASSKKFGGLRDQPQHF.

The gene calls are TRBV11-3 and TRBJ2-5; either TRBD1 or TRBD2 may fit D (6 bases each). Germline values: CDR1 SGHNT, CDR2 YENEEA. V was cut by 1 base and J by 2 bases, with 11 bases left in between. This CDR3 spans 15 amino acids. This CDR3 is CASSLGGAVQETQYF. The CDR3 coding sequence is TGTGCCAGCAGCTTAGGGGGGGCGGTGCAAGAGACCCAGTACTTC.

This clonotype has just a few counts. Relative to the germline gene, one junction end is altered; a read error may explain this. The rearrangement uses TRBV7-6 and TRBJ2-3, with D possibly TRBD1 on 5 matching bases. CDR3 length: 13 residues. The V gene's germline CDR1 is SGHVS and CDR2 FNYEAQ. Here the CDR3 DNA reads TGTGCTAGCAGCGCCTCAGGGACAGATACGCAGTATTTT. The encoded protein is CASSASGTDTQYF.

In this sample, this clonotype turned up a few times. The chain's CDR3 is CASSRHAVAGAGLHYEQYF. Written as DNA, the CDR3 is TGTGCCAGCAGCCGACATGCGGTAGCGGGGGCCGGTCTTCACTACGAGCAGTACTTC. The rearrangement joins TRBV7-3 to TRBJ2-7, with 9 bases aligning to TRBD2. This CDR3 has 19 amino acids. Per the germline V gene, CDR1 is SGHTA and CDR2 is FQGTGA. V shed 5 bases, J shed 3 bases, and the junction held 20 bases outside the gene matches.

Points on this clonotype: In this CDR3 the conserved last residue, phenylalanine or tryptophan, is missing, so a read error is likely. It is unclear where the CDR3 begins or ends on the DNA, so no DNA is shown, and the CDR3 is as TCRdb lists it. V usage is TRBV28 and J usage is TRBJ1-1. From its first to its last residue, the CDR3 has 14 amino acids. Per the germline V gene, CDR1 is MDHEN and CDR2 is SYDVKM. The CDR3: CASSSSTPGTSGPL.

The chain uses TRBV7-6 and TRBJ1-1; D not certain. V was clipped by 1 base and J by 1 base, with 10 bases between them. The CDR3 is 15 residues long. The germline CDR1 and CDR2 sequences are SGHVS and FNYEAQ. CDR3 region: CASSLVETKNTEAFF. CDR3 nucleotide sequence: TGTGCCAGCAGCTTAGTGGAGACGAAGAACACTGAAGCTTTCTTT. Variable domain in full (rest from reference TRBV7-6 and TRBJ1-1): GAGVSQSPRYKVTKRGQDVALRCDPISGHVSLYWYRQALGQGPEFLTYFNYEAQQDKSGLPNDRFSAERPEGSISTLTIQRTEQRDSAMYRCASSLVETKNTEAFFGQGTRLTVV.

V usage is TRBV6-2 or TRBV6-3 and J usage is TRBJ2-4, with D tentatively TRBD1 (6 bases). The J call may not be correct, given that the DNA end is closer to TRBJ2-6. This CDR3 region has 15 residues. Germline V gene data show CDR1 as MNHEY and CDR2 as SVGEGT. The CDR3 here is CASSAQGPGANVLTF. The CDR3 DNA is TGTGCCAGCAGTGCACAGGGTCCCGGGGCCAACGTCCTGACTTTC.

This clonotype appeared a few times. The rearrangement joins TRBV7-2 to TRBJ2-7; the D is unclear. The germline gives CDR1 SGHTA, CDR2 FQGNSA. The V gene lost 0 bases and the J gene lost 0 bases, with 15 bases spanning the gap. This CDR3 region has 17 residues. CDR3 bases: TGTGCCAGCAGCTTAGCGCTTATGGGCCTGAGCTCCTACGAGCAGTACTTC. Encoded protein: CASSLALMGLSSYEQYF.